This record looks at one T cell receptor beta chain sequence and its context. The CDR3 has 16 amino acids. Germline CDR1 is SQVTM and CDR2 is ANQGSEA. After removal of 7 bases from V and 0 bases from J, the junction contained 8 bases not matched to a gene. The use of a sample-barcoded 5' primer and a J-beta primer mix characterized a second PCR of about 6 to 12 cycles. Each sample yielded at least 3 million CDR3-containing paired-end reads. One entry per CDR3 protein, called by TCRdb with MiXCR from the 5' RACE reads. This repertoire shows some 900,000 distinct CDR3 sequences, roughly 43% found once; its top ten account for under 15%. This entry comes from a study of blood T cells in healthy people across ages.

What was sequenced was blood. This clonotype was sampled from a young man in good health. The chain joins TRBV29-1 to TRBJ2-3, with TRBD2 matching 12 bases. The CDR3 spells CSATPGTSGSTDTQYF. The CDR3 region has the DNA TGCAGCGCCACACCGGGGACTAGCGGGAGCACAGATACGCAGTATTTT.